Many counts were recorded for the clone carrying this T cell receptor beta chain. Its antigen is unknown. The data were taken from a study of T-cell memory formation after mild COVID-19. Findings of the study overall: Researchers could not confirm that second-wave clones peaking on day 37 targeted SARS-CoV-2. The study found contracting CD4+ clones mainly in CM and EM and contracting CD8+ clones in EMRA.

Germline V gives CDR1 DFQATT, CDR2 SNEGSKA (reference sequence). The V and J ends lost 4 bases and 10 bases, in that order; junction bases with no gene match: 4. The CDR3 sequence is 11 residues long. 5'RACE with constant-segment primers yielded barcoded, UMI-tagged TCR alpha and TCR beta cDNA libraries. Each CDR3 protein gets one entry after TCRdb re-called the 5' RACE reads with MiXCR. Of just under 150,000 distinct CDR3 sequences in the sample, about 5.7% were seen once. Sequencing was done on a sample of PBMCs or a T cell subset sorted from them (not recorded which). The sequence came from an adult woman who had mild COVID-19 (a few samples of this study predate the infection). Cell type and time point are not known. The chain uses TRBV20-1 and TRBJ2-1; 7 bases map to TRBD1. CDR3 amino acids: CSANRGWEQFF. The CDR3, as DNA: TGCAGTGCTAACAGGGGATGGGAGCAGTTCTTC.